Listed here are 4 T cell receptor beta chains from one sample, sequenced in a study of identical twins. TCRdb recomputed calls from the 5' RACE reads with MiXCR, one row per CDR3 protein. The sample gives around 370,000 distinct CDR3 sequences, around 9.7% of which show up once; roughly 8.9% is in the top ten. Sequenced material: naive T cells sorted from blood. Every receptor here comes from a woman in her fifties or sixties in good health.

This clonotype was observed a few times. The rearrangement uses TRBV2 and TRBJ2-3; TRBD2 matches at 10 bases. Germline V lookup: CDR1 SNHLY, CDR2 FYNNEI. The CDR3 extends over 15 amino acids. The junction had 7 bases not matched to a gene; V was cut back by 4 bases and J by 6 bases. The chain's CDR3 is CASSGSSGSMDTQYF. CDR3 DNA: TGTGCCAGCAGTGGTTCTAGCGGGAGTATGGATACGCAGTATTTT.

In this sample, this clonotype turned up many times. The CDR3 DNA reads TGTGCCAGCAGCCCTCGCGGGGTTGGGCAACAGCCCCAGCATTTT. It encodes CASSPRGVGQQPQHF. The chain employs TRBV12-3 or TRBV12-4 and TRBJ1-5; D not resolved. Trimming cost V 6 bases and J 7 bases, with 19 bases left between them. This CDR3 has 15 amino acids.

CDR3 DNA: TGTGCCAGCAGCACACATAGCGGGATTAACACCGGGGAGCTGTTTTTT. Its protein product is CASSTHSGINTGELFF. The chain carries TRBV7-9 and TRBJ2-2; 8 positions match TRBD2. The V segment lost 5 bases and the J segment 2 bases; nucleotides outside the gene matches: 7. The CDR3 loop spans 16 amino acids. The germline V gene has CDR1 SEHNR and CDR2 FQNEAQ (reference sequence). Filled out from reference TRBV7-9 and TRBJ2-2, the complete variable domain reads DTGVSQNPRHKITKRGQNVTFRCDPISEHNRLYWYRQTLGQGPEFLTYFQNEAQLEKSRLLSDRFSAERPKGSFSTLEIQRTEQGDSAMYLCASSTHSGINTGELFFGEGSRLTVL.

The chain couples TRBV19 to TRBJ2-1, with TRBD2 matching over 10 bases. This CDR3 is built from 14 residues. Losses at the gene ends were 9 bases for V and 8 bases for J; bases not matched to a gene: 10. Germline lookup yields CDR1 LNHDA and CDR2 SQIVND (reference sequence). The CDR3, as DNA: TGTGCCAGCAACCTAGCGGGAGATTTCCATGAGCAGTTCTTC. Translated: CASNLAGDFHEQFF.